Below are 12 T cell receptor beta chains sequenced from a single sample in a study of regulatory T cells in long-lasting Graves disease (TCRdb year 2021). What the time point label conveys for this sample: persistent/refractory GD, antithyroid drugs over 5 years with positive TRAb. For both TCR sequencing and RNA sequencing, RNA was extracted from PBMCs using TRIzol. Libraries came from multiplex PCR. These reads were obtained on an Illumina HiSeq 4000. To build TCR beta libraries, CDR3 regions were amplified by Arm-PCR using iRepertoire HTBI primers. TCRdb handled the public reads itself, with Q25 trimming in fastp and clone calling in MiXCR, and kept productive beta chains. Identical CDR3 proteins give one entry, which carries the most common genes and DNA. Here the sample has a few hundred thousand distinct CDR3 sequences; around a quarter occur a single time. The leading ten clones occupy about 26% of the sample.

This specimen was peripheral blood mononuclear cells (PBMCs), taken when the disease was refractory, from a patient treated with antithyroid drugs. Source of these receptors: a female donor with Graves disease.

CDR3 loop: CASSPVRTGDALYQPQHF. CDR3 nucleotides: TGTGCCAGCAGTCCCGTCCGGACAGGGGACGCTCTATATCAGCCCCAGCATTTT. The chain carries TRBV25-1 and TRBJ1-5; 9 bases match TRBD1. V was pared by 5 bases and J by 5 bases, with 16 bases of the junction left unmatched. The CDR3 runs to 18 residues. Germline-derived CDR1 and CDR2 are MGHDK and SYGVNS.

This clonotype has ten or more counts. CDR3 DNA sequence: TGTGCCAGCAGCCAGTCCATCAGGAGCGGGAGGTCCTACGAGCAGTACTTC. It codes for CASSQSIRSGRSYEQYF. The J gene is TRBJ2-7, the V gene TRBV3-1; 9 bases are a match to TRBD2. Germline lookup yields CDR1 LGHDT and CDR2 YNNKEL (reference sequence). This CDR3 has 17 amino acids. V shed 3 bases, J shed 1 base, and the junction held 10 bases outside the gene matches.

The sample holds many counts of this clonotype. V is TRBV20-1 and J is TRBJ2-5, with TRBD1 as a possible D gene (6 bases). Germline V CDR1 and CDR2: DFQATT, SNEGSKA (reference sequence). This CDR3 spans 12 amino acids. The germline V and J ends were trimmed by 4 bases and 3 bases, with 9 bases remaining between them. CDR3 loop: CSATDRKETQYF. The CDR3 coding sequence is TGCAGTGCTACTGACAGGAAAGAGACCCAGTACTTC.

This chain uses TRBV12-3 or TRBV12-4 with TRBJ1-5, with a tentative D call TRBD1 (5 bases). The CDR3 contains 18 residues. Trimming shortened V by 6 bases and J by 1 base, and 22 bases separated the two germline ends. DNA of the CDR3: TGTGCCAGCAGAGCGGGCAGGGCGGGCGGTATGAGCAATCAGCCCCAGCATTTT. It specifies CASRAGRAGGMSNQPQHF.

This clonotype was recorded at least ten times. This chain uses TRBV20-1 with TRBJ1-1, with 7 bases fitting TRBD1. CDR3 length: 15 residues. Germline V CDR1 and CDR2: DFQATT, SNEGSKA (reference sequence). With 0 bases clipped from V and 1 base from J, the junction kept 5 bases outside the gene matches. CDR3 protein: CSARDRAGGNTEAFF. DNA for the CDR3: TGCAGTGCTAGAGATCGGGCAGGGGGGAACACTGAAGCTTTCTTT.

There are many counts of this clonotype. The chain joins TRBV28 to TRBJ2-7; D is possibly TRBD1 or TRBD2 (5 bases each). The length of the CDR3 is 14 residues. CDR1 is MDHEN and CDR2 is SYDVKM in the germline V gene. Trimming took off 5 bases at V and 6 bases at J, with 17 bases between the two ends. CDR3: CASSTGALRVEQYF. CDR3 DNA: TGTGCCAGCAGTACCGGGGCACTACGGGTCGAGCAGTACTTC.

The gene calls are TRBV12-3 or TRBV12-4 and TRBJ1-4; D remains ambiguous. The germline V and J ends were trimmed by 4 bases and 8 bases, with 14 bases remaining between them. The CDR3 spans 14 residues. This CDR3 reads CASSSPGSWEKLFF. The DNA for the CDR3 is TGTGCCAGCAGTTCACCCGGGAGTTGGGAAAAACTGTTTTTT.

This clonotype came up a few times. The chain has TRBV5-6 and TRBJ2-7; unclear D gene. The CDR3 is 13 residues long. Trimming pared 0 bases from V and 6 bases from J, leaving 10 bases between. Looked up from germline, CDR1 is SGHDT and CDR2 is YYEEEE. CDR3 region: CASSLASTSEQYF. CDR3 nucleotides: TGTGCCAGCAGCTTGGCCTCGACCTCCGAGCAGTACTTC.

This clonotype has just a few counts. The V and J genes are TRBV29-1 and TRBJ2-7, with 8 bases aligning to TRBD1. From germline, CDR1 is SQVTM and CDR2 ANQGSEA. This CDR3 is 14 amino acids long. Trimming at V came to 8 bases and at J to 5 bases, leaving 14 bases not matched to a gene. In DNA, the CDR3 is TGCAGCATAGCCCCACGGCAGGGGGCGAACGAGCAGTACTTC. It is translated as CSIAPRQGANEQYF.

In this sample, this clonotype turned up many times. The chain employs TRBV7-8 and TRBJ1-1; D remains ambiguous. The CDR3 runs to 13 residues. V was cut by 5 bases and J by 7 bases, with 14 bases left in between. Per germline, CDR1 SGHVS and CDR2 FQNEAQ. The CDR3 spells CASSERVALEAFF. The CDR3 DNA follows: TGTGCCAGCAGCGAACGAGTAGCTCTTGAAGCTTTCTTT.

This clonotype appeared a few times. The CDR3 spells CASSYPDSSSSNQPQHF. The CDR3 region has the DNA TGTGCCAGCAGCTATCCTGATTCCAGCTCGAGCAATCAGCCCCAGCATTTT. This chain connects TRBV7-2 to TRBJ1-5, with D unresolved. CDR1 and CDR2 (germline): SGHTA, FQGNSA. The CDR3 has 17 amino acids. Trimming left V 4 bases short and J 1 base short, with 17 bases between.

The chain couples TRBV19 to TRBJ1-5; weak D call: TRBD1 (5 bases). Germline V gene data show CDR1 as LNHDA and CDR2 as SQIVND (reference sequence). The CDR3 is made up of 14 amino acids. V shed 1 base and J shed 7 bases, with 11 bases lying between them. The DNA for the CDR3 is TGTGCCAGTAGTATAGTGGGGGTTACCCAGCCCCAGCATTTT. It codes for CASSIVGVTQPQHF. The whole variable domain, remainder taken from reference TRBV19 and TRBJ1-5, is DGGITQSPKYLFRKEGQNVTLSCEQNLNHDAMYWYRQDPGQGLRLIYYSQIVNDFQKGDIAEGYSVSREKKESFPLTVTSAQKNPTAFYLCASSIVGVTQPQHFGDGTRLSIL.